The entry that follows covers one TCR beta chain sequence. The data derive from a study of T cell changes during pregnancy in multiple sclerosis. This CDR3 has 15 amino acids. Germline CDR1 is KGHSH and CDR2 is LQKENI. V was pared by 4 bases and J by 1 base, with 13 bases between. The repertoire was sequenced with immunoSEQ multiplex PCR; TCRdb's copy has only in-frame clones and lacks some. The sample lists under 95,000 clones; roughly 90% were seen once. Sequencing was performed on peripheral blood, taken in the second trimester of pregnancy. The TCR sequence derives from a female donor with multiple sclerosis, enrolled in a pregnancy study. The chain has TRBV18 and TRBJ2-5; TRBD1 might be the D (5 bases). This CDR3 reads CASSQNQGIQETQYF. CDR3 DNA: TGTGCCAGCTCACAAAACCAGGGAATCCAAGAGACCCAGTACTTC. Supplemented by reference TRBV18 and TRBJ2-5, the full variable domain reads NAGVMQNPRHLVRRRGQEARLRCSPMKGHSHVYWYRQLPEEGLKFMVYLQKENIIDESGMPKERFSAEFPKEGPSILRIQQVVRGDSAAYFCASSQNQGIQETQYFGPGTRLLVL.